Detailed here is one TCR beta chain. Its antigen specificity is not known. The sample holds no much larger clone one base away, and base qualities are not on file. Sample time point, as interpreted from the label and publication: 40 to 45 days after influenza vaccine administration. The source of the sample is a study of response to subunit inactivated influenza vaccine (dated by TCRdb to 2016 to 2019). Regarding the study in general: To follow how T cells responded to a trivalent subunit inactivated influenza vaccine, the researchers relied on deep quantitative profiling of the T cell receptor repertoire.

Library preparation employed RT-PCR. Sequenced using an Illumina HiSeq 2500. TCRdb ran its own pipeline on the public reads, namely fastp trimming at Q25 and MiXCR clone calling, and kept in-frame beta chains. Here each entry gathers all rows of one CDR3 protein and keeps the most common genes and DNA. In all, the sample holds 450,000 to 500,000 distinct CDR3 sequences, and about a tenth of those were seen once. The ten largest make up more than 10% of the sample. What the work shows at the level of the full study, not this receptor alone: It was suggested by the authors that each seasonal influenza vaccination may recruit only a limited number of new T cells.

The CDR3 sequence holds 12 residues, the cysteine and phenylalanine included. The sequence is cut down to CDR3 DNA, 36 bases in frame from base 1. V drops 8 bases and J drops 5 bases, leaving 9 bases in between. CDR1 and CDR2 (SEHNR, FQNEAQ) derive from the germline V gene (reference sequence). The sample in question was PBMCs from blood, obtained about 40 days after vaccination. The receptor comes from a man aged 45-65 years who received an inactivated influenza vaccine. Donor details come from another sample of the same person, matched by shared clones. The V gene is TRBV7-9 and the J gene is TRBJ2-2, with an unclear D gene assignment. The bases read TGTGCCAGCCCGCGACGGACCGGGGAGCTGTTTTTT. It translates as CASPRRTGELFF. This CDR3, with the reference TRBV7-9 and TRBJ2-2 proteins standing in past its ends, gives the full variable domain DTGVSQNPRHKITKRGQNVTFRCDPISEHNRLYWYRQTLGQGPEFLTYFQNEAQLEKSRLLSDRFSAERPKGSFSTLEIQRTEQGDSAMYLCASPRRTGELFFGEGSRLTVL.